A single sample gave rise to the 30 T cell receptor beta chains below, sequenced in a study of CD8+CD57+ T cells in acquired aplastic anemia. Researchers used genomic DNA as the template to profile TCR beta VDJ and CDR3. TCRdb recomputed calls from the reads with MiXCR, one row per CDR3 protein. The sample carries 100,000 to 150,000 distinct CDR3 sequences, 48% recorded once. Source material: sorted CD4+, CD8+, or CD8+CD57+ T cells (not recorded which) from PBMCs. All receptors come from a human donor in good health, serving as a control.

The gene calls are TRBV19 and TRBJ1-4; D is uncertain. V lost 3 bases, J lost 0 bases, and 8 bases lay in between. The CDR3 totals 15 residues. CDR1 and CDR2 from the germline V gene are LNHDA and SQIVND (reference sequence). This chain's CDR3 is CASSMVRATNEKLFF. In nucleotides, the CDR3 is TGTGCCAGTAGTATGGTCAGAGCAACTAATGAAAAACTGTTTTTT.

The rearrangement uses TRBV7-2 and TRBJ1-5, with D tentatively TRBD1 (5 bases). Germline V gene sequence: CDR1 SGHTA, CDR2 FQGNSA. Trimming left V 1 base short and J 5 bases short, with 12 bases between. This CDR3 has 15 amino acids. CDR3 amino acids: CASSLGAGIYQPQHF. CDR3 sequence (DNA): TGTGCCAGCAGCTTAGGGGCAGGGATTTATCAGCCCCAGCATTTT.

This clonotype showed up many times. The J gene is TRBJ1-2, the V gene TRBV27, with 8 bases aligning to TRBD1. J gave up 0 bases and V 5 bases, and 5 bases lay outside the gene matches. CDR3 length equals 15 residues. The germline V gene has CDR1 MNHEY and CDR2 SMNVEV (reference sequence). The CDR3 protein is CASSRQGRSNYGYTF. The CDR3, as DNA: TGTGCCAGCAGTCGACAGGGGCGTTCTAACTATGGCTACACCTTC.

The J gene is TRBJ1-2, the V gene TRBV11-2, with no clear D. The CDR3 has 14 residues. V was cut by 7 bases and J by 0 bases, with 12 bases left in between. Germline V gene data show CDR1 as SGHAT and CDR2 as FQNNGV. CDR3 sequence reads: CASTGGTTNYGYTF. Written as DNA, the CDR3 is TGTGCCAGCACCGGAGGAACAACTAACTATGGCTACACCTTC.

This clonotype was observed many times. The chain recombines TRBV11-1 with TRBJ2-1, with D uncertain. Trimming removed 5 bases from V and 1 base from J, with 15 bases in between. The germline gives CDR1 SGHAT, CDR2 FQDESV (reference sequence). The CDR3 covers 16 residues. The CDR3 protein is CASSPGDLRSYNEQFF. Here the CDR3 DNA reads TGTGCCAGCAGCCCCGGCGACTTAAGGTCCTACAATGAGCAGTTCTTC.

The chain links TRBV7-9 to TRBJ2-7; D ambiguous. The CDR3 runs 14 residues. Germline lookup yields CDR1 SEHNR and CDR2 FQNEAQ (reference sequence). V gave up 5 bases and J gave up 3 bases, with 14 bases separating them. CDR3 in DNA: TGTGCCAGCAGCCCTCCCGCCGCTAGCTACGAGCAGTACTTC. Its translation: CASSPPAASYEQYF.

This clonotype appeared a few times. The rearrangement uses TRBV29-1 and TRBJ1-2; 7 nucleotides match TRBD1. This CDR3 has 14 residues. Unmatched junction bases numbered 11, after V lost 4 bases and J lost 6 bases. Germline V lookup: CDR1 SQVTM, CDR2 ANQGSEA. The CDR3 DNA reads TGCAGCGTTGGTGAGACAGGGATCCTTAATGGCTACACCTTC. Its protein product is CSVGETGILNGYTF.

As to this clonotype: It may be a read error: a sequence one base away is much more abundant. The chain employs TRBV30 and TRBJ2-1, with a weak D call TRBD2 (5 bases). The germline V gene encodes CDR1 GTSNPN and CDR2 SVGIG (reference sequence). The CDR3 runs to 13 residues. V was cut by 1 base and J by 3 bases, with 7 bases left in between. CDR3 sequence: CAWSARDYNEQFF. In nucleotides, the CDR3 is TGTGCCTGGAGTGCGAGGGACTACAATGAGCAGTTCTTC.

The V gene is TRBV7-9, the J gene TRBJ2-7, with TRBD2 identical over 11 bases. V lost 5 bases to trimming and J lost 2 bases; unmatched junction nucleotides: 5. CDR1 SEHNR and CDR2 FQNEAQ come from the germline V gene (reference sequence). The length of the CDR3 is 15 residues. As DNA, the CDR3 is TGTGCCAGCAGCGGATTTAGCGGGGGGGCCTACGAGCAGTACTTC. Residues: CASSGFSGGAYEQYF. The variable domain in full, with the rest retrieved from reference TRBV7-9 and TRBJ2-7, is DTGVSQNPRHKITKRGQNVTFRCDPISEHNRLYWYRQTLGQGPEFLTYFQNEAQLEKSRLLSDRFSAERPKGSFSTLEIQRTEQGDSAMYLCASSGFSGGAYEQYFGPGTRLTVT.

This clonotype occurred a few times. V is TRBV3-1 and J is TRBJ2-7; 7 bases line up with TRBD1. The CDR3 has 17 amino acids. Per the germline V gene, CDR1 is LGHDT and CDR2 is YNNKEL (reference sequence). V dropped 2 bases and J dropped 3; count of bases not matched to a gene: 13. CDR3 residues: CASSQFDQGTVVYEQYF. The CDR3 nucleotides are TGTGCCAGCAGCCAATTCGATCAAGGGACAGTCGTCTACGAGCAGTACTTC.

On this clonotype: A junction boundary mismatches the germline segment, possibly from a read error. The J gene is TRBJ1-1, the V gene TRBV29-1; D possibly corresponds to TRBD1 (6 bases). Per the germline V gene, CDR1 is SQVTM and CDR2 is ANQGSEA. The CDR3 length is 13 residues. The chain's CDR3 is CSVQTLGDTEAFF. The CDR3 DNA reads TGCAGCGTCCAGACACTGGGGGACACCGAAGCTTTCTTT.

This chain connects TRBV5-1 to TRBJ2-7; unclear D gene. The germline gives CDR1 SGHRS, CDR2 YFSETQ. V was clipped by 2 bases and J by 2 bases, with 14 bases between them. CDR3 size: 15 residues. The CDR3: CASSLEETETYEQYF. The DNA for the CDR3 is TGCGCCAGCAGCTTAGAAGAGACTGAGACCTACGAGCAGTACTTC.

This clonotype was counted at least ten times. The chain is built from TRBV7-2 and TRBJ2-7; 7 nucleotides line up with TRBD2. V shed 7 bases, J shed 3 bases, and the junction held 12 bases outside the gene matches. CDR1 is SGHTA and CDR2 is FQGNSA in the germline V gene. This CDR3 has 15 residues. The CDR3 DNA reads TGTGCCAGCACCCAAAGCGGGGCGGAGGTCTACGAGCAGTACTTC. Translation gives CASTQSGAEVYEQYF.

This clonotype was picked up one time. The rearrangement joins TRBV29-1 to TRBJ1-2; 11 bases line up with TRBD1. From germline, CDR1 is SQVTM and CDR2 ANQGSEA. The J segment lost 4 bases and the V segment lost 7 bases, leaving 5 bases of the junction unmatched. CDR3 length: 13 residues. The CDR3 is CSARTGGFYGYTF. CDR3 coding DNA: TGCAGCGCCCGGACAGGGGGCTTCTATGGCTACACCTTC.

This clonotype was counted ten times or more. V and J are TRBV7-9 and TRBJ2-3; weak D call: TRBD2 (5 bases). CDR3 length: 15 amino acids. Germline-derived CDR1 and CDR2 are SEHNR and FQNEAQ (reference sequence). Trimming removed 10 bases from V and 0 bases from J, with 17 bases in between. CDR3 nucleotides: TGTGCCACCTCCAAGCGGTATCTGAGCACAGATACGCAGTATTTT. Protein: CATSKRYLSTDTQYF.

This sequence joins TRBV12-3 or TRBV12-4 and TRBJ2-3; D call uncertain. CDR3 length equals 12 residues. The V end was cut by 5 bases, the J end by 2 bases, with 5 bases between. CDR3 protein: CASSTTTDTQYF. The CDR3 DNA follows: TGTGCCAGCAGTACCACCACAGATACGCAGTATTTT.

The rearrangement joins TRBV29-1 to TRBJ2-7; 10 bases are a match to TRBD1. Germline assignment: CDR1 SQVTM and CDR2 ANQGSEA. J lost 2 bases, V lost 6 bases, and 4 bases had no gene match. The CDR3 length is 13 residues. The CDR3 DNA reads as TGCAGCGTGGAGGGGACAGGGGCCTACGAGCAGTACTTC. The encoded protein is CSVEGTGAYEQYF.

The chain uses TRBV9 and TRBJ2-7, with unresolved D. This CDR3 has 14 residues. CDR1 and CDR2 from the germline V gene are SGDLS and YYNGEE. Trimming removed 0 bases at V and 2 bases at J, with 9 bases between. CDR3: CASSVDEGAYEQYF. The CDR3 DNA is TGTGCCAGCAGCGTAGATGAAGGCGCCTACGAGCAGTACTTC.

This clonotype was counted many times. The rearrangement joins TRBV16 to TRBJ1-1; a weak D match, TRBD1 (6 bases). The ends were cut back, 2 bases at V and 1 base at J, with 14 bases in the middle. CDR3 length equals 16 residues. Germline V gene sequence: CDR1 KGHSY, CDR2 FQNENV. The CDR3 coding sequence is TGTGCCAGCAGCCAACGAGGGGGGAATACGAACACTGAAGCTTTCTTT. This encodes CASSQRGGNTNTEAFF.

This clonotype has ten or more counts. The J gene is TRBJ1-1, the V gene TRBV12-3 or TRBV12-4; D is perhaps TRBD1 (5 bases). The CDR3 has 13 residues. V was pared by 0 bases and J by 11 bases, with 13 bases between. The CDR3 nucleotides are TGTGCCAGCAGTTTAGCGCACGGGGGGGTGGCTTTCTTT. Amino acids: CASSLAHGGVAFF.

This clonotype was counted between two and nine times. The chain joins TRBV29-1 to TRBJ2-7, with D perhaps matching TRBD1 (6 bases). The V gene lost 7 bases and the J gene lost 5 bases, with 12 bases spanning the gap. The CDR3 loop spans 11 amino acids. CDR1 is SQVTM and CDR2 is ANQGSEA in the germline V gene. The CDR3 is CSGKQGNEQYF. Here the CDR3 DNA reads TGCAGCGGCAAACAGGGTAACGAGCAGTACTTC.

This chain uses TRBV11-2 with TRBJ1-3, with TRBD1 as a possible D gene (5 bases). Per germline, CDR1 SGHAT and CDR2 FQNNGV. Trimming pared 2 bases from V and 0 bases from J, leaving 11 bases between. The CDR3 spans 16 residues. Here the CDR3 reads CASSLIGTSSGNTIYF. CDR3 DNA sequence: TGTGCCAGCAGCTTAATCGGGACTAGCTCTGGAAACACCATATATTTT.

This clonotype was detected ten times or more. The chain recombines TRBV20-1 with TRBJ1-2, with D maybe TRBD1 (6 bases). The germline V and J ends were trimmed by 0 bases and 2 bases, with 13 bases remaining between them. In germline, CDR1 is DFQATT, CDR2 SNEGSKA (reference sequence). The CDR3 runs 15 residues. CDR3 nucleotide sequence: TGCAGTGCTAGAGATTTCCCCGGACAGAACTATGGCTACACCTTC. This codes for CSARDFPGQNYGYTF.

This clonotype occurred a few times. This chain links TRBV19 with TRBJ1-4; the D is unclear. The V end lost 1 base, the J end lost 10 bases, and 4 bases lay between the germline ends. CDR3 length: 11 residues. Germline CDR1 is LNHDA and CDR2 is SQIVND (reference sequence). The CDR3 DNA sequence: TGTGCCAGTAGTATAGCTGGAAAACTGTTTTTT. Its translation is CASSIAGKLFF.

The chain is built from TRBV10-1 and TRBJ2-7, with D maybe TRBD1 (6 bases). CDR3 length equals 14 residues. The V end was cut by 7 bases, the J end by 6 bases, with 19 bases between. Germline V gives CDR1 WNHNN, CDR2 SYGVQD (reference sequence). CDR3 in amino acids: CASIRQRGFCEQYF. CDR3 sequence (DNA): TGCGCCAGCATCCGTCAGAGGGGGTTTTGCGAGCAGTACTTC.

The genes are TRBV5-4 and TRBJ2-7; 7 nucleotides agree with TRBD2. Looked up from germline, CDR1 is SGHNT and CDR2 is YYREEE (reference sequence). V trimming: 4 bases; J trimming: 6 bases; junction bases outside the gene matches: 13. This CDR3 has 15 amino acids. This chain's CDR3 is CASSPGGGVFREQYF. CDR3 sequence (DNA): TGTGCCAGCAGCCCTGGGGGAGGGGTTTTTCGCGAGCAGTACTTC.

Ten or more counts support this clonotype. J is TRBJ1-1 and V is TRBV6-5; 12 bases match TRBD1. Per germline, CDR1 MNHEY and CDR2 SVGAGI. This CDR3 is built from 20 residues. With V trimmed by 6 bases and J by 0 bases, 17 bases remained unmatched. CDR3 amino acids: CASRYDLQGQGAKLNTEAFF. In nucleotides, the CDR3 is TGTGCCAGCAGGTATGACCTTCAGGGACAGGGGGCCAAGTTGAACACTGAAGCTTTCTTT.

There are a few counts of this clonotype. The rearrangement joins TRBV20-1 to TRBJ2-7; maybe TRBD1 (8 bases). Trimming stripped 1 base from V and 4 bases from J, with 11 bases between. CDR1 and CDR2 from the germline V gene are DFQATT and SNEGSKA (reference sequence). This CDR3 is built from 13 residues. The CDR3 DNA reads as TGCAGTGCTAGAGTACAGGGGGGGTACGAGCAGTACTTC. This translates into CSARVQGGYEQYF.

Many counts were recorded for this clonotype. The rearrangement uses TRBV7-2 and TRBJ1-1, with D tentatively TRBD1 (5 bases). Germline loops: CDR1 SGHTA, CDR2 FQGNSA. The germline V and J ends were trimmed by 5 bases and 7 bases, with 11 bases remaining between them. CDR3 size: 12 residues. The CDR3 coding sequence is TGTGCCAGCAGCCGGGACCGCAATGAAGCTTTCTTT. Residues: CASSRDRNEAFF.

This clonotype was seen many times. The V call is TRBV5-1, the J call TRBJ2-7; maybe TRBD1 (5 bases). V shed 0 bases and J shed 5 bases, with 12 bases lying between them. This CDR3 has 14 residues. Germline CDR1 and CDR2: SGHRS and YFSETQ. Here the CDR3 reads CASSLVQGHNEQYF. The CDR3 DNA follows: TGCGCCAGCAGCTTGGTCCAGGGCCACAACGAGCAGTACTTC.